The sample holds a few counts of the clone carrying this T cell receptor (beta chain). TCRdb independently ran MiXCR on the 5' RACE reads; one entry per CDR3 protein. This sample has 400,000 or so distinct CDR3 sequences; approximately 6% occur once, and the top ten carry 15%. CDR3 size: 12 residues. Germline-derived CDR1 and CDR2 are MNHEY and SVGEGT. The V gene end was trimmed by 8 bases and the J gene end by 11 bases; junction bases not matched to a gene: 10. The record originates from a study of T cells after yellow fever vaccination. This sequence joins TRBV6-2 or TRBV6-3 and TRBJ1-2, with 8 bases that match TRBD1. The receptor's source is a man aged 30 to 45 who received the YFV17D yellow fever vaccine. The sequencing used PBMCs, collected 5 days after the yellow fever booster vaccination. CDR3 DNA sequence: TGTGCCAGCGGTGACGACAGGGGTCGTTACACCTTC. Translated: CASGDDRGRYTF.